The rows below give T cell receptor beta chains drawn from one sample of a study of glioma-infiltrating T cells after dendritic cell vaccination. Only in-frame clones appear in the TCRdb table, and some are missing; sequencing was by immunoSEQ multiplex PCR. The sample includes tens of thousands of clones, roughly nine tenths seen only once; the top ten take around 10%. Sample: blood, taken after dendritic cell vaccination. These receptors originate from a human donor with glioblastoma. CDR3s include the opening cysteine and the closing phenylalanine or tryptophan. A D gene is named only where the DNA matches it firmly. Where a row states a size, it is once, few, many or the class of an expanded clone; other rows omit it.

d_gene: TRBD1
abundance: .
j_gene: TRBJ1-2
v_gene: TRBV5-1
CDR3nt: TGCGCCAGCACCATTGGGACAGTTAACTATGGCTACACCTTC
CDR3aa: CASTIGTVNYGYTF

d_gene: .
abundance: .
j_gene: TRBJ1-2
v_gene: TRBV27
CDR3nt: TGTGCCAGCAGTTTATCCCAGGGGTTTGGGAATGGCTACACCTTC
CDR3aa: CASSLSQGFGNGYTF

d_gene: TRBD1
abundance: .
j_gene: TRBJ1-4
v_gene: TRBV15
CDR3nt: TGTGCCACCAGCAGAGGTTTTCAGGGGGCAGGAAAGGCTAATGAAAAACTGTTTTTT
CDR3aa: CATSRGFQGAGKANEKLFF

d_gene: TRBD1
abundance: .
j_gene: TRBJ1-1
v_gene: TRBV29-1
CDR3nt: TGCAGCGTTGGAGACAGGGGCCTCAACACTGAAGCTTTCTTT
CDR3aa: CSVGDRGLNTEAFF

d_gene: .
abundance: .
j_gene: TRBJ1-1
v_gene: TRBV6-1
CDR3nt: TGTGCCAGCACCTTAGGACACAAGAACACTGAAGCTTTCTTT
CDR3aa: CASTLGHKNTEAFF

d_gene: TRBD1
abundance: .
j_gene: TRBJ1-1
v_gene: TRBV5-1
CDR3nt: TGCGCCAGCAGCTTGGGTACAGGGGCAGGGGCTGAAGCTTTCTTT
CDR3aa: CASSLGTGAGAEAFF

d_gene: .
abundance: .
j_gene: TRBJ1-1
v_gene: TRBV9
CDR3nt: TGTGCCAGCAGCGTAGTCCCCTCGGGTGAAGCTTTCTTT
CDR3aa: CASSVVPSGEAFF

d_gene: TRBD1
abundance: .
j_gene: TRBJ1-5
v_gene: TRBV27
CDR3nt: TGTGCCAGCAGTGGGACGGGACAGGGAAATCAGCCCCAGCATTTT
CDR3aa: CASSGTGQGNQPQHF

d_gene: TRBD1
abundance: few
j_gene: TRBJ1-5
v_gene: TRBV11-2
CDR3nt: TGTGCCAGCAGCTTAGGAGCAGGGGGTACGGGCAATCAGCCCCAGCATTTT
CDR3aa: CASSLGAGGTGNQPQHF

d_gene: TRBD1
abundance: .
j_gene: TRBJ2-7
v_gene: TRBV7-9
CDR3nt: TGTGCCAGCAGCGTTACCGGGACAGGGGTCGAGCAGTACTTC
CDR3aa: CASSVTGTGVEQYF

d_gene: TRBD1
abundance: .
j_gene: TRBJ2-5
v_gene: TRBV6-5
CDR3nt: TGTGCCAGCAGTTCCTCCAGGGGGTCCCAAGAGACCCAGTACTTC
CDR3aa: CASSSSRGSQETQYF

d_gene: TRBD1
abundance: .
j_gene: TRBJ2-7
v_gene: TRBV5-4
CDR3nt: TGTGCCAGCAGCCAATCCAGCCCGGGACAGTATTACTACGAGCAGTACTTC
CDR3aa: CASSQSSPGQYYYEQYF

d_gene: .
abundance: .
j_gene: TRBJ1-1
v_gene: TRBV6-5
CDR3nt: TGTGCCAGCAGTTATCGTCAGACAGGTCCGAACACTGAAGCTTTCTTT
CDR3aa: CASSYRQTGPNTEAFF

d_gene: TRBD1
abundance: .
j_gene: TRBJ2-4
v_gene: TRBV5-1
CDR3nt: TGCGCCAGCAGCCAGGGACAGGGGGCCAAAAACATTCAGTACTTC
CDR3aa: CASSQGQGAKNIQYF

d_gene: .
abundance: .
j_gene: TRBJ2-3
v_gene: TRBV12-5
CDR3nt: TGTGCTAGTGGTCTAGGGACTTTGGAGGATACGCAGTATTTT
CDR3aa: CASGLGTLEDTQYF

d_gene: .
abundance: .
j_gene: TRBJ1-3
v_gene: TRBV4-3
CDR3nt: TGCGCCAGCAGCCGAGCCCGGCGGGGGGCAGAACCCTCTGGAAACACCATATATTTT
CDR3aa: CASSRARRGAEPSGNTIYF

d_gene: .
abundance: .
j_gene: TRBJ1-1
v_gene: TRBV4-3
CDR3nt: TGCGCCAGCAGCCTCTCCCGGGGAGGGAGCACTGAAGCTTTCTTT
CDR3aa: CASSLSRGGSTEAFF

d_gene: .
abundance: .
j_gene: TRBJ1-3
v_gene: TRBV19
CDR3nt: TGTGCCAGTAGTACCCAAGGGGCCGCTGGAAACACCATATATTTT
CDR3aa: CASSTQGAAGNTIYF

d_gene: .
abundance: .
j_gene: TRBJ1-5
v_gene: TRBV14
CDR3nt: TGTGCCAGCAGCCAAGAATCCGGTGACCCGGGACCCAGGGGTCAGCCCCAGCATTTT
CDR3aa: CASSQESGDPGPRGQPQHF

d_gene: TRBD1
abundance: .
j_gene: TRBJ2-1
v_gene: TRBV7-9
CDR3nt: TGTGCCAGCAGCTCCACAGGGGACAATGAGCAGTTCTTC
CDR3aa: CASSSTGDNEQFF

d_gene: TRBD1
abundance: once
j_gene: TRBJ1-1
v_gene: TRBV19
CDR3nt: TGTGCCCGAGTGGTGGGACAGTTTATGAACACTGAAGCTTTCTTT
CDR3aa: CARVVGQFMNTEAFF

d_gene: .
abundance: .
j_gene: TRBJ1-5
v_gene: TRBV29-1
CDR3nt: TGCAGCTGGGAGGACGTTGTTAAGGGGACGGTTAGCAATCAGCCCCAGCATTTT
CDR3aa: CSWEDVVKGTVSNQPQHF

d_gene: TRBD2
abundance: .
j_gene: TRBJ2-7
v_gene: TRBV18
CDR3nt: TGTGCCAGCTCAACAATGGGGGCGGCTAGCGGGCCGCCCTCCTACGAGCAGTACTTC
CDR3aa: CASSTMGAASGPPSYEQYF

d_gene: .
abundance: .
j_gene: TRBJ2-7
v_gene: TRBV7-9
CDR3nt: TGTGCCAGCAGCTTAGCGGCAGGGGTCGGACACGAGCAGTACTTC
CDR3aa: CASSLAAGVGHEQYF

d_gene: .
abundance: once
j_gene: TRBJ2-7
v_gene: TRBV4-3
CDR3nt: TGCGCCAGCAGCCAAGATCAAAGAATAGGGACAAACGAGCAGTACTTC
CDR3aa: CASSQDQRIGTNEQYF

d_gene: .
abundance: .
j_gene: TRBJ1-1
v_gene: TRBV2
CDR3nt: TGTGCCAGCAGCGTACAGGGTGGGACTGAAGCTTTCTTT
CDR3aa: CASSVQGGTEAFF

d_gene: .
abundance: once
j_gene: TRBJ1-1
v_gene: TRBV19
CDR3nt: TGTGCCAGTAGTATGCGGGTGGACACTGAAGCTTTCTTT
CDR3aa: CASSMRVDTEAFF

d_gene: .
abundance: .
j_gene: TRBJ2-2
v_gene: TRBV6-5
CDR3nt: TGTGCCAGCAGTTACTTTGCAGCGAACACCGGGGAGCTGTTTTTT
CDR3aa: CASSYFAANTGELFF

d_gene: TRBD2
abundance: .
j_gene: TRBJ2-7
v_gene: TRBV7-8
CDR3nt: TGTGCCAGCAGCTTAGGGGGGGGAACAGAAGTGTCCTACGAGCAGTACTTC
CDR3aa: CASSLGGGTEVSYEQYF

d_gene: TRBD1
abundance: .
j_gene: TRBJ1-1
v_gene: TRBV5-1
CDR3nt: TGCGCCAGCAGCTTGGAACAGGGGAGAACTGAAGCTTTCTTT
CDR3aa: CASSLEQGRTEAFF

d_gene: TRBD1
abundance: .
j_gene: TRBJ1-4
v_gene: TRBV2
CDR3nt: TGTGCCAGCAGTGAGTTGGCAGGGGGTTTTGAAAAACTGTTTTTT
CDR3aa: CASSELAGGFEKLFF

d_gene: TRBD1
abundance: .
j_gene: TRBJ1-1
v_gene: TRBV6-6
CDR3nt: TGTGCCAGCAGTCCCAACTCCGGGACAGGCACTGAAGCTTTCTTT
CDR3aa: CASSPNSGTGTEAFF

d_gene: TRBD2
abundance: .
j_gene: TRBJ2-1
v_gene: TRBV2
CDR3nt: TGTGCCAGCAGGCCCGGGACTAGCGGGAGGGCCAACTACAATGAGCAGTTCTTC
CDR3aa: CASRPGTSGRANYNEQFF

d_gene: TRBD1
abundance: .
j_gene: TRBJ2-2
v_gene: TRBV9
CDR3nt: TGTGCCAGCACCCCTTCAGGACAGGGCAACACCGGGGAGCTGTTTTTT
CDR3aa: CASTPSGQGNTGELFF

d_gene: .
abundance: once
j_gene: TRBJ1-2
v_gene: TRBV28
CDR3nt: TGTGCCAGCAGTCTGACGCCCGGGACACTTTGGGACTATGGCTACACCTTC
CDR3aa: CASSLTPGTLWDYGYTF

d_gene: TRBD1
abundance: .
j_gene: TRBJ1-1
v_gene: TRBV15
CDR3nt: TGTGCCACCAGCAGTCACAGGGGGCCCCGAGGCCTTGAAGCTTTCTTT
CDR3aa: CATSSHRGPRGLEAFF

d_gene: TRBD1
abundance: .
j_gene: TRBJ2-5
v_gene: TRBV5-1
CDR3nt: TGCGCCAGCAGCCAGACAGGGACGCGGGAGACCCAGTACTTC
CDR3aa: CASSQTGTRETQYF

d_gene: TRBD1
abundance: .
j_gene: TRBJ1-1
v_gene: TRBV7-9
CDR3nt: TGTGCCAGCAGCTCGGACAGGGCTTACACTGAAGCTTTCTTT
CDR3aa: CASSSDRAYTEAFF

d_gene: TRBD2
abundance: .
j_gene: TRBJ2-3
v_gene: TRBV7-2
CDR3nt: TGTGCCAGCAGCCCCCGGGGAGCGGGGGGCTATACGCAGTATTTT
CDR3aa: CASSPRGAGGYTQYF

d_gene: TRBD1
abundance: few
j_gene: TRBJ2-7
v_gene: TRBV9
CDR3nt: TGTGCCAGCAGCGCCCGGACAGGGGAGACCTACGAGCAGTACTTC
CDR3aa: CASSARTGETYEQYF

d_gene: .
abundance: .
j_gene: TRBJ1-5
v_gene: TRBV29-1
CDR3nt: TGCAGCGTTGAAGATCTACCGTCCCAGCATTTT
CDR3aa: CSVEDLPSQHF

d_gene: TRBD1
abundance: .
j_gene: TRBJ2-5
v_gene: TRBV5-1
CDR3nt: TGCGCCAGCAGCTGGGAGAGGACAGGGCGAATACAAGAGACCCAGTACTTC
CDR3aa: CASSWERTGRIQETQYF

d_gene: .
abundance: .
j_gene: TRBJ1-2
v_gene: TRBV23-1
CDR3nt: TGCGCCAGCAGTCAATCTGGGGGGACGGGGGAGAACTATGGCTACACCTTC
CDR3aa: CASSQSGGTGENYGYTF

d_gene: .
abundance: .
j_gene: TRBJ2-7
v_gene: TRBV19
CDR3nt: TGTGCCAGTAGTACAGGTGGTTTTTACCACGAGCAGTACTTC
CDR3aa: CASSTGGFYHEQYF

d_gene: .
abundance: .
j_gene: TRBJ1-6
v_gene: TRBV5-4
CDR3nt: TGTGCCAGCAGGTTCGGTAATTCACCCCTCCACTTT
CDR3aa: CASRFGNSPLHF

d_gene: .
abundance: .
j_gene: TRBJ2-1
v_gene: TRBV18
CDR3nt: TGTGCCAGCTCAACGTTACAGGCCAACGTTAGGAATGAGCAGTTCTTC
CDR3aa: CASSTLQANVRNEQFF

d_gene: .
abundance: .
j_gene: TRBJ2-7
v_gene: TRBV5-6
CDR3nt: TGTGCCAGCAGCTTGTCTAACCTGAACGTCGCGGGGTACTTC
CDR3aa: CASSLSNLNVAGYF

d_gene: .
abundance: once
j_gene: TRBJ1-1
v_gene: TRBV10-2
CDR3nt: TGCGCCAGCAGTGAGGCGGGAGGGAACACTGAAGCTTTCTTT
CDR3aa: CASSEAGGNTEAFF

d_gene: .
abundance: .
j_gene: TRBJ2-3
v_gene: TRBV11-3
CDR3nt: TGTGCCAGCAGCTTAGGCCCGGGAGATACGCAGTATTTT
CDR3aa: CASSLGPGDTQYF

d_gene: TRBD1
abundance: .
j_gene: TRBJ1-1
v_gene: TRBV19
CDR3nt: TGTGCCAGTAGTGTGACAGGGGTTTTAACTGAAGCTTTCTTT
CDR3aa: CASSVTGVLTEAFF

d_gene: TRBD1
abundance: .
j_gene: TRBJ2-2
v_gene: TRBV5-1
CDR3nt: TGCGCCAGCAGCCGCGAACCGGGACAGGCCCCTCCCGGGGAGCTGTTTTTT
CDR3aa: CASSREPGQAPPGELFF

d_gene: .
abundance: .
j_gene: TRBJ2-5
v_gene: TRBV12-5
CDR3nt: TGTGCTAGTGGCCCCGGACAGACCTTCAGGGAGACCCAGTACTTC
CDR3aa: CASGPGQTFRETQYF

d_gene: .
abundance: .
j_gene: TRBJ2-3
v_gene: TRBV6-1
CDR3nt: TGTGCCAGCAGTGAATTAGGGAGTAGCACAGATACGCAGTATTTT
CDR3aa: CASSELGSSTDTQYF

d_gene: .
abundance: few
j_gene: TRBJ1-2
v_gene: TRBV21-1
CDR3nt: TGTGCCAGCAGCATAGTTACAGGGCAACATGGCTACACCTTC
CDR3aa: CASSIVTGQHGYTF